By sample share, the clone carrying this T cell receptor beta chain is medium-sized (0.01 to 0.1%). As yet, its antigen is unknown. This entry belongs to a study of OX40 agonist ivuxolimab in advanced cancers. For the study at large: Therapy given before enrollment (anti-PD-1, anti-PD-L1 or anti-CTLA-4) was allowed, and roughly 41% had some. The study's findings and limits: CD4+ and CD8+ blood T cells expanded clonally by week 6 at 0.1 to 3.0 mg/kg.

Repertoires were generated with immunoSEQ multiplex PCR, while TCRdb's copy carries only in-frame clones and drops some. Altogether 60,000 or so clones are present, 94% being singletons, with the ten largest covering roughly 19%. CDR1 and CDR2 from the germline V gene are ENHRY and SYGVKD. V was cut by 0 bases and J by 5 bases, with 14 bases left in between. The CDR3 spans 15 residues. The source of this sequence is an adult with an advanced solid tumor such as melanoma, head and neck, liver or kidney cancer. The material sequenced was CD4+ or CD8+ T cells sorted from blood, taken in a trial of the OX40 agonist ivuxolimab. This chain uses TRBV10-3 with TRBJ2-7, with D perhaps being TRBD1 or TRBD2 (5 bases each). The CDR3 loop is CAISESGGAHDEQYF. CDR3 DNA sequence: TGTGCCATCAGTGAGTCTGGGGGAGCGCACGACGAGCAGTACTTC.